Below, 3 T cell receptor beta chains from the same sample are listed, as sequenced in a study of blood T cell repertoires in COVID-19. Sequencing used immunoSEQ multiplex PCR; TCRdb keeps in-frame clones, though not all of them. The table has about 170,000 clones, around nine tenths seen once. The specimen was peripheral blood. The source of these receptors is a man aged 50-60 years who had recovered from COVID-19.

This clone showed up just a few times. The chain couples TRBV28 to TRBJ2-2; D is perhaps TRBD1 (6 bases). CDR3 length: 13 amino acids. Deletions cut 8 bases from V and 7 bases from J, with 14 bases between. Per germline, CDR1 MDHEN and CDR2 SYDVKM. Here the CDR3 reads CASSWGHNGELFF. CDR3 nucleotide sequence: TGTGCCAGCTCCTGGGGGCATAACGGGGAGCTGTTTTTT.

This chain links TRBV7-8 with TRBJ2-7, with a tentative D call TRBD1 (6 bases). Trimming pared 1 base from V and 3 bases from J, leaving 10 bases between. The germline V gene has CDR1 SGHVS and CDR2 FQNEAQ. CDR3 length: 14 residues. The CDR3 nucleotides are TGTGCCAGCAGCTTAGGACAGGTTAACTACGAGCAGTACTTC. Its translation is CASSLGQVNYEQYF.

This clone was observed a handful of times. CDR3 bases: TGTGCCAGCAGTTTAGACAGGGTCAATGAGCAGTTCTTC. Translation gives CASSLDRVNEQFF. The V and J genes are TRBV12-3 or TRBV12-4 and TRBJ2-1, with D tentatively TRBD1 (6 bases). Trimming took 1 base from V and 6 from J, leaving 7 bases between them. This CDR3 region has 13 residues.